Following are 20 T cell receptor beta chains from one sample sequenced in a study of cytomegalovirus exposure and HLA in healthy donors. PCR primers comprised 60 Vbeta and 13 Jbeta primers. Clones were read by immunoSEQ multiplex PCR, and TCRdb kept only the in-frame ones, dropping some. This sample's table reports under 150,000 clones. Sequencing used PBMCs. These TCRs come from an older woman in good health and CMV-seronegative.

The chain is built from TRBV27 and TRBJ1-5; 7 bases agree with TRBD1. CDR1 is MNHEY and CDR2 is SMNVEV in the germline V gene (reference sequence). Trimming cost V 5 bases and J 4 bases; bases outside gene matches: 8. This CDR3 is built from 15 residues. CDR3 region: CASSNSVRGNQPQHF. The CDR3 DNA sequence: TGTGCCAGCAGTAATTCCGTCAGGGGGAATCAGCCCCAGCATTTT.

The CDR3 loop is CASSDDSAIAKNIQYF. Here the CDR3 DNA reads TGTGCCAGTAGTGACGACAGTGCCATAGCCAAAAACATTCAGTACTTC. V is TRBV19 and J is TRBJ2-4, with D possibly being TRBD1 (5 bases). Germline lookup yields CDR1 LNHDA and CDR2 SQIVND (reference sequence). The CDR3 runs 16 residues. The germline V and J ends were trimmed by 5 bases and 0 bases, with 14 bases remaining between them. Filled out from reference TRBV19 and TRBJ2-4, the complete variable domain reads DGGITQSPKYLFRKEGQNVTLSCEQNLNHDAMYWYRQDPGQGLRLIYYSQIVNDFQKGDIAEGYSVSREKKESFPLTVTSAQKNPTAFYLCASSDDSAIAKNIQYFGAGTRLSVL.

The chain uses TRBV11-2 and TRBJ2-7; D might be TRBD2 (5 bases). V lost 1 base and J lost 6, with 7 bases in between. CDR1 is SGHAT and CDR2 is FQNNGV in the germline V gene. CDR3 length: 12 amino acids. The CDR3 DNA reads TGTGCCAGCAGCTTAGGGGAGCTCGAGCAGTACTTC. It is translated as CASSLGELEQYF.

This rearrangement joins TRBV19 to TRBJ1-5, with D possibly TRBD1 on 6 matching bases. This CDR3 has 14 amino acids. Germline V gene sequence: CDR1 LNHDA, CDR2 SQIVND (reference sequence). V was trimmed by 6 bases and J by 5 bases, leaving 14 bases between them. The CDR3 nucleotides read TGTGCCAGTAGCTTCAGGGGACCGGATCAGCCCCAGCATTTT. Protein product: CASSFRGPDQPQHF. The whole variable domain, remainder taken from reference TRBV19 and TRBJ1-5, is DGGITQSPKYLFRKEGQNVTLSCEQNLNHDAMYWYRQDPGQGLRLIYYSQIVNDFQKGDIAEGYSVSREKKESFPLTVTSAQKNPTAFYLCASSFRGPDQPQHFGDGTRLSIL.

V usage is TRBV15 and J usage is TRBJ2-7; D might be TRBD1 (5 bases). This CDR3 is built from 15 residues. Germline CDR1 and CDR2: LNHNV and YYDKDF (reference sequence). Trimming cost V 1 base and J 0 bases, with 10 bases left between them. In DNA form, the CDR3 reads TGTGCCACCAGCAGAGGAGGAACAGGCTCCTACGAGCAGTACTTC. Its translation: CATSRGGTGSYEQYF.

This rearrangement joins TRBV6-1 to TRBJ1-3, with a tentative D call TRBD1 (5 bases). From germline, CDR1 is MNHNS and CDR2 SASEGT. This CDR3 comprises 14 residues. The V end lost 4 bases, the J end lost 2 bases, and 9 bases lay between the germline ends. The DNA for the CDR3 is TGTGCCAGCAGTGGGACAAGCGCTGGAAACACCATATATTTT. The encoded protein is CASSGTSAGNTIYF.

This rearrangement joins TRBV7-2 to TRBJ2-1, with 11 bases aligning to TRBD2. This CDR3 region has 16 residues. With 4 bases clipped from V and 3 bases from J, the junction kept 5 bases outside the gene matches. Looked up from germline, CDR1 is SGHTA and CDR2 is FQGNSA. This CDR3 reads CASSSVAGGYYNEQFF. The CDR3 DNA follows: TGTGCCAGCAGCTCGGTAGCGGGGGGGTACTACAATGAGCAGTTCTTC.

The CDR3 sequence is CASSLTRTGGGYTF. The CDR3 DNA sequence: TGTGCCAGCAGTTTAACCCGGACAGGGGGCGGCTACACCTTC. The chain joins TRBV28 to TRBJ1-2; TRBD1 matches 11 bases. V shed 2 bases, J shed 8 bases, and the junction held 4 bases outside the gene matches. The CDR3 contains 14 residues. Germline V lookup: CDR1 MDHEN, CDR2 SYDVKM.

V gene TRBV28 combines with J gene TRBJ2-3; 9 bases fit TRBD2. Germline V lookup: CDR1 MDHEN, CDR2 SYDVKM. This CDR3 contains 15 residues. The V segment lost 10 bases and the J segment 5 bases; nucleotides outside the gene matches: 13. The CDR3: CANGKGGRALDTQYF. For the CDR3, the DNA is TGTGCCAATGGGAAGGGCGGGAGGGCGTTAGATACGCAGTATTTT.

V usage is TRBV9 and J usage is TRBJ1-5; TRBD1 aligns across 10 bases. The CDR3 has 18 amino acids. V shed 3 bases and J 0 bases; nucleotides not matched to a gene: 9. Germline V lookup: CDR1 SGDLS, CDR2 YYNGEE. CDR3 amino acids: CASSAGTGDGYSNQPQHF. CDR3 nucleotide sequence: TGTGCCAGCAGCGCCGGGACAGGGGACGGGTATAGCAATCAGCCCCAGCATTTT.

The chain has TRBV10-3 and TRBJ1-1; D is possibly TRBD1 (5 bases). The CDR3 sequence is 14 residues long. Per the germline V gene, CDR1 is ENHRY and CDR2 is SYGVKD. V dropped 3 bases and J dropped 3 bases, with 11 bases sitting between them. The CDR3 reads CAISEGAVYTEAFF. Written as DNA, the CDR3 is TGTGCCATCAGTGAAGGGGCTGTGTACACTGAAGCTTTCTTT.

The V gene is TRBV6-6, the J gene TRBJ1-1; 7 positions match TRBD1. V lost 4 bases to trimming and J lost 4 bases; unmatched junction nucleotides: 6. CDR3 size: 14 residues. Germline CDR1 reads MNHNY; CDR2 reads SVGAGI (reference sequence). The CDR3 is CASSSSTGTTEAFF. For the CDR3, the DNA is TGTGCCAGCAGTTCCTCGACAGGGACCACTGAAGCTTTCTTT.

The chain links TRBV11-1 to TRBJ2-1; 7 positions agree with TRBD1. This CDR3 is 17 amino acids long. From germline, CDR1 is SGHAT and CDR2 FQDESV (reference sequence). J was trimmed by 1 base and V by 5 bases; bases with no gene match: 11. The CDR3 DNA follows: TGTGCCAGCAGCGACGACAGACAGGGTGAATCCTACAATGAGCAGTTCTTC. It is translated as CASSDDRQGESYNEQFF. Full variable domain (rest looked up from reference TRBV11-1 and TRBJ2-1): EAEVAQSPRYKITEKSQAVAFWCDPISGHATLYWYRQILGQGPELLVQFQDESVVDDSQLPKDRFSAERLKGVDSTLKIQPAELGDSAMYLCASSDDRQGESYNEQFFGPGTRLTVL.

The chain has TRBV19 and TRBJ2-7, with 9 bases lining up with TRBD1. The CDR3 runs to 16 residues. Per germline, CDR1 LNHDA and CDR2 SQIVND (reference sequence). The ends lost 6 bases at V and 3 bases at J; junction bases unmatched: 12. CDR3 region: CASRKRQGEQSYEQYF. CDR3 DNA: TGTGCCAGTAGGAAACGACAGGGGGAGCAGAGCTACGAGCAGTACTTC.

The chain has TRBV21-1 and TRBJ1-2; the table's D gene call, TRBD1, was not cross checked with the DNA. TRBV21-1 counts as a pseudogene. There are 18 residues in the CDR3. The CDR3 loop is CASSKQAPDRGRCYGYTF. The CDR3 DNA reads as TGTGCCAGCAGCAAACAGGCCCCGGACAGGGGAAGATGCTATGGCTACACCTTC.

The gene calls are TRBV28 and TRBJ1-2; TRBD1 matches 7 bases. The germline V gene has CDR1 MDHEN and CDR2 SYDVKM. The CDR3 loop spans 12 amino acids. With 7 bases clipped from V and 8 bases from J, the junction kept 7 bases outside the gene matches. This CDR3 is CASTTGSWGYTF. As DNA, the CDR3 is TGTGCCAGCACGACAGGGTCCTGGGGCTACACCTTC.

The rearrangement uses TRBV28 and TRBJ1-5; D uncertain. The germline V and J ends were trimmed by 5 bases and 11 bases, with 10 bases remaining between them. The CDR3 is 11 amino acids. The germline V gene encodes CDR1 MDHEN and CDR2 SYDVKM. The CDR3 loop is CASSPTGAQHF. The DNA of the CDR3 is TGTGCCAGCAGTCCGACCGGGGCCCAGCATTTT.

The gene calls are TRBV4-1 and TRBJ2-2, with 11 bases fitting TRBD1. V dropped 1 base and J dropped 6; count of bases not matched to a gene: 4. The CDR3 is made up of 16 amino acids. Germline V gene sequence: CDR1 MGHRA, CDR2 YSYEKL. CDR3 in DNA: TGCGCCAGCAGCCAAGCGGGACAGGGGGTTCCCGGGGAGCTGTTTTTT. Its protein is CASSQAGQGVPGELFF.

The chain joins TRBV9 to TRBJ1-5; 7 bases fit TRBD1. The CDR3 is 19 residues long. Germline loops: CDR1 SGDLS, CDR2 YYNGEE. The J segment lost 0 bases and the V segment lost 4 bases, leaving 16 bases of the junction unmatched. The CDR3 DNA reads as TGTGCCAGCAGCAGTAAAGGGGGCTACAACATTAATAGCAATCAGCCCCAGCATTTT. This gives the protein CASSSKGGYNINSNQPQHF.

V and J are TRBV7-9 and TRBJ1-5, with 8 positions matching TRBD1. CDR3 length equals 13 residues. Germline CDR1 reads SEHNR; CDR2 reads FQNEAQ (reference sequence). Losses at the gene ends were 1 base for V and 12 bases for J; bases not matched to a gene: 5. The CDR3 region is CASSLGDRGFQHF. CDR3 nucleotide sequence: TGTGCCAGCAGCTTAGGAGACAGGGGATTCCAGCATTTT.